Shown below are 32 T cell receptor beta chains from a single sample sequenced in a study of T cell responses to AZD1222 COVID-19 vaccine. Libraries were prepared by immunoSEQ multiplex PCR; TCRdb keeps only in-frame clonotypes and omits some of them. The table lists about 83,000 clones, approximately 83% of them singletons. The source material was peripheral blood, sampled 28 days after the second AZD1222 dose. These receptor sequences come from an adult who received the AZD1222 COVID-19 vaccine.

This chain links TRBV7-2 with TRBJ2-3, with 12 bases identical to TRBD2. The CDR3 covers 16 residues. V shed 4 bases, J shed 1 base, and the junction held 3 bases outside the gene matches. CDR1 is SGHTA, CDR2 FQGNSA, per germline. The CDR3 DNA follows: TGTGCCAGCAGCTCAAGACTAGCGGGAGGCACAGATACGCAGTATTTT. Residues: CASSSRLAGGTDTQYF. Using reference TRBV7-2 and TRBJ2-3 for the parts outside the CDR3, the full variable domain is GAGVSQSPSNKVTEKGKDVELRCDPISGHTALYWYRQSLGQGLEFLIYFQGNSAPDKSGLPSDRFSAERTGGSVSTLTIQRTQQEDSAVYLCASSSRLAGGTDTQYFGPGTRLTVL.

The rearrangement links TRBV28 to TRBJ2-7; 10 nucleotides match TRBD2. The CDR3 totals 15 residues. V lost 3 bases and J lost 4; bases outside the gene matches: 6. From germline, CDR1 is MDHEN and CDR2 SYDVKM. The CDR3 DNA sequence: TGTGCCAGCAGTTTGCGGCCTAGCGGGAGTTACGAGCAGTACTTC. Translation: CASSLRPSGSYEQYF. The full variable domain, in which reference TRBV28 and TRBJ2-7 provide the parts outside the CDR3, is DVKVTQSSRYLVKRTGEKVFLECVQDMDHENMFWYRQDPGLGLRLIYFSYDVKMKEKGDIPEGYSVSREKKERFSLILESASTNQTSMYLCASSLRPSGSYEQYFGPGTRLTVT.

This clone was seen a single time. This sequence joins TRBV18 and TRBJ1-5; D not resolved. Trimming pared 3 bases from V and 4 bases from J, leaving 4 bases between. Germline V gene data show CDR1 as KGHSH and CDR2 as LQKENI. This CDR3 has 12 amino acids. The DNA of the CDR3 is TGTGCCAGCTCACCGTTTAATCAGCCCCAGCATTTT. This codes for CASSPFNQPQHF. Using reference TRBV18 and TRBJ1-5 for the parts outside the CDR3, the full variable domain is NAGVMQNPRHLVRRRGQEARLRCSPMKGHSHVYWYRQLPEEGLKFMVYLQKENIIDESGMPKERFSAEFPKEGPSILRIQQVVRGDSAAYFCASSPFNQPQHFGDGTRLSIL.

The chain employs TRBV27 and TRBJ2-7; D may match TRBD1 or TRBD2 (5 bases each). The CDR3 sequence is 12 residues long. Germline loops: CDR1 MNHEY, CDR2 SMNVEV (reference sequence). V gave up 2 bases and J gave up 5 bases, with 7 bases separating them. CDR3 bases: TGTGCCAGCAGTTTACAGGGAGACGAGCAGTACTTC. Translation gives CASSLQGDEQYF.

The chain uses TRBV6-5 and TRBJ1-6; no clear D. This CDR3 region has 14 residues. The germline V gene encodes CDR1 MNHEY and CDR2 SVGAGI. Trimming pared 5 bases from V and 10 bases from J, leaving 15 bases between. CDR3 nucleotides: TGTGCCAGCAGTACGGAGGGTGTTGGATCACCCCTCCACTTT. This codes for CASSTEGVGSPLHF.

The chain is built from TRBV4-3 and TRBJ2-7; D ambiguous. V lost 0 bases and J 4 bases, leaving 7 bases between the germline ends. The CDR3 contains 13 residues. Germline V gives CDR1 LGHNA, CDR2 YSLEER. The CDR3 region is CASSQEHRYEQYF. CDR3 nucleotides: TGCGCCAGCAGCCAAGAACACCGGTACGAGCAGTACTTC.

V is TRBV28 and J is TRBJ1-2; 8 bases fit TRBD1. The CDR3 contains 16 residues. The V gene's germline CDR1 is MDHEN and CDR2 SYDVKM. V trimming: 3 bases; J trimming: 8 bases; junction bases outside the gene matches: 14. In DNA form, the CDR3 reads TGTGCCAGCAGTTTCTTATCTATCGACAGGGGCTTCGGCTACACCTTC. Its protein is CASSFLSIDRGFGYTF.

The V call is TRBV7-6, the J call TRBJ1-5; D perhaps matches TRBD1 (6 bases). This CDR3 spans 13 amino acids. The germline CDR1 and CDR2 sequences are SGHVS and FNYEAQ. Trimming took 5 bases from V and 5 from J, leaving 10 bases between them. This chain's CDR3 is CASSMRQDQPQHF. CDR3 in DNA: TGTGCCAGCAGCATGAGACAGGATCAGCCCCAGCATTTT.

This clone was seen only a few times. The chain joins TRBV2 to TRBJ1-6; D is unresolved. This CDR3 spans 15 amino acids. The V gene's germline CDR1 is SNHLY and CDR2 FYNNEI. Deletions cut 1 base from V and 4 bases from J, with 8 bases between. As DNA, the CDR3 is TGTGCCAGCAGTGAAGGGCCAGTGTATAATTCACCCCTCCACTTT. Residues: CASSEGPVYNSPLHF.

J is TRBJ2-7 and V is TRBV6-5; D perhaps matches TRBD1 (5 bases). Germline V CDR1 and CDR2: MNHEY, SVGAGI. Trimming shortened V by 8 bases and J by 3 bases, and 14 bases separated the two germline ends. CDR3 length equals 13 residues. CDR3 sequence reads: CASGPDRGYEQYF. CDR3 DNA: TGTGCCAGCGGCCCAGACAGAGGCTACGAGCAGTACTTC.

The chain couples TRBV9 to TRBJ1-1, with D unclear. Per the germline V gene, CDR1 is SGDLS and CDR2 is YYNGEE. The V and J ends lost 4 bases and 4 bases respectively, with 14 bases between them. The CDR3 has 14 amino acids. The CDR3: CASSPAGGPTEAFF. As DNA, the CDR3 is TGTGCCAGCAGCCCTGCAGGCGGTCCCACTGAAGCTTTCTTT.

The chain joins TRBV25-1 to TRBJ2-7; no reliable D call. The CDR3 runs 11 residues. Between the trimmed V and J ends, which lost 6 bases and 3 bases, there was a span of 6 bases. CDR1 MGHDK and CDR2 SYGVNS come from the germline V gene. CDR3 nucleotides: TGTGCCAGCAGCCATGACTACGAGCAGTACTTC. This sequence encodes CASSHDYEQYF.

CDR3 sequence reads: CASSLGGGANEQFF. The CDR3 DNA is TGTGCCAGCAGCTTAGGAGGGGGAGCCAATGAGCAGTTCTTC. The chain carries TRBV11-2 and TRBJ2-1, with D perhaps matching TRBD1 (6 bases). Germline V gene data show CDR1 as SGHAT and CDR2 as FQNNGV. The CDR3 consists of 14 residues. V lost 1 base and J lost 6, with 10 bases in between. Looking up the rest from reference TRBV11-2 and TRBJ2-1 gives the full variable domain: EAGVAQSPRYKIIEKRQSVAFWCNPISGHATLYWYQQILGQGPKLLIQFQNNGVVDDSQLPKDRFSAERLKGVDSTLKIQPAKLEDSAVYLCASSLGGGANEQFFGPGTRLTVL.

CDR3 nucleotide sequence: TGTGCCAGCTCACCCGGGAGTTCCGGGGAGCTGTTTTTT. Encoded protein: CASSPGSSGELFF. This chain connects TRBV18 to TRBJ2-2; tentative D call: TRBD2 (6 bases). The CDR3 runs to 13 residues. Looked up from germline, CDR1 is KGHSH and CDR2 is LQKENI. The V gene lost 3 bases and the J gene lost 6 bases, with 8 bases spanning the gap.

The J gene is TRBJ2-4, the V gene TRBV27, with 8 bases identical to TRBD2. V was pared by 6 bases and J by 6 bases, with 13 bases of the junction left unmatched. The CDR3 is 16 residues long. Per germline, CDR1 MNHEY and CDR2 SMNVEV (reference sequence). CDR3 nucleotides: TGTGCCAGCAGCCCCAAGGGGCGGGAGGCGGGAAACATTCAGTACTTC. This codes for CASSPKGREAGNIQYF.

This chain joins TRBV19 and TRBJ1-6; TRBD1 aligns across 7 bases. This CDR3 region has 14 residues. CDR1 and CDR2 (germline): LNHDA, SQIVND (reference sequence). Trimming at V came to 3 bases and at J to 10 bases, leaving 6 bases not matched to a gene. The CDR3 sequence is CASSIPGQQSPLHF. The CDR3 DNA sequence: TGTGCCAGTAGTATCCCGGGACAGCAATCACCCCTCCACTTT.

The V and J genes are TRBV30 and TRBJ1-1; D is unresolved. V lost 7 bases and J lost 0, with 6 bases in between. Germline CDR1 reads GTSNPN; CDR2 reads SVGIG (reference sequence). This CDR3 is built from 11 residues. CDR3 nucleotide sequence: TGTGCCTCCTCGATGAACACTGAAGCTTTCTTT. Its protein product is CASSMNTEAFF.

The chain is built from TRBV6-2 or TRBV6-3 and TRBJ1-5; 7 nucleotides align to TRBD1. Germline V lookup: CDR1 MNHEY, CDR2 SVGEGT. This CDR3 spans 16 amino acids. V lost 5 bases, J lost 4 bases, and 11 bases stayed unmatched. CDR3 amino acids: CASSPDRDGWNQPQHF. The CDR3 bases are TGTGCCAGCAGTCCAGACAGGGATGGGTGGAATCAGCCCCAGCATTTT.

The rearrangement links TRBV7-2 to TRBJ1-5, with a tentative D call TRBD1 (5 bases). Trimming stripped 1 base from V and 5 bases from J, with 12 bases between. Germline V gene data show CDR1 as SGHTA and CDR2 as FQGNSA. CDR3 length: 15 amino acids. Here the CDR3 DNA reads TGTGCCAGCAGCTTAGACGGGGGGAAAGATCAGCCCCAGCATTTT. Translating gives CASSLDGGKDQPQHF.

The genes are TRBV12-3 or TRBV12-4 and TRBJ1-2; 7 positions agree with TRBD1. V lost 2 bases to trimming and J lost 8 bases; unmatched junction nucleotides: 2. The CDR3 loop spans 12 amino acids. The CDR3 spells CASSLQGEGYTF. CDR3 sequence (DNA): TGTGCCAGCAGTTTACAGGGGGAAGGCTACACCTTC.

The rearrangement joins TRBV5-4 to TRBJ2-1, with a weak D call TRBD1 (6 bases). The CDR3 totals 15 residues. V was trimmed by 1 base and J by 8 bases, leaving 16 bases between them. Germline V CDR1 and CDR2: SGHNT, YYREEE (reference sequence). CDR3 in DNA: TGTGCCAGCAGCTTGACCGGCAGGGGAACGGATGAGCAGTTCTTC. It specifies CASSLTGRGTDEQFF.

The chain uses TRBV4-2 and TRBJ2-1, with D perhaps TRBD2 (7 bases). CDR1 and CDR2 from the germline V gene are LGHNA and YNFKEQ. Trimming took off 1 base at V and 10 bases at J, with 17 bases between the two ends. The CDR3 is 15 residues long. The CDR3 nucleotides are TGTGCCAGCAGCCAAGTTGCGGGGGCCTTCGGGGAGCAGTTCTTC. It yields the protein CASSQVAGAFGEQFF.

The chain employs TRBV6-1 and TRBJ1-2, with D tentatively TRBD1 (5 bases). The CDR3 has 12 residues. Looked up from germline, CDR1 is MNHNS and CDR2 is SASEGT. V was trimmed by 6 bases and J by 6 bases, leaving 11 bases between them. The CDR3 sequence: CASSEDNDGYTF. CDR3 nucleotide sequence: TGTGCCAGCAGCGAGGACAACGATGGCTACACCTTC.

The chain couples TRBV5-4 to TRBJ2-7, with D perhaps matching TRBD1 (6 bases). CDR1 and CDR2 from the germline V gene are SGHNT and YYREEE (reference sequence). Trimming stripped 4 bases from V and 0 bases from J, with 14 bases between. The CDR3 has 15 residues. Written as DNA, the CDR3 is TGTGCCAGCAGCAAGGACAGTTTATACTCCTACGAGCAGTACTTC. This codes for CASSKDSLYSYEQYF. Based on the CDR3 plus reference TRBV5-4 and TRBJ2-7, the full variable domain is ETGVTQSPTHLIKTRGQQVTLRCSSQSGHNTVSWYQQALGQGPQFIFQYYREEENGRGNFPPRFSGLQFPNYSSELNVNALELDDSALYLCASSKDSLYSYEQYFGPGTRLTVT.

V gene TRBV18 combines with J gene TRBJ1-1; D remains ambiguous. The germline gives CDR1 KGHSH, CDR2 LQKENI. This CDR3 has 15 residues. The V end was cut by 3 bases, the J end by 0 bases, with 11 bases between. CDR3 sequence: CASSPTGPMNTEAFF. The CDR3 bases are TGTGCCAGCTCACCCACTGGGCCCATGAACACTGAAGCTTTCTTT.

The V call is TRBV7-9, the J call TRBJ1-1; D is perhaps TRBD1 (6 bases). Germline V gene lookup returns CDR1 SEHNR and CDR2 FQNEAQ (reference sequence). V was cut by 1 base and J by 4 bases, with 7 bases left in between. This CDR3 is built from 13 residues. The CDR3 bases are TGTGCCAGCAGCTTAGGGACAGTCACTGAAGCTTTCTTT. Residues: CASSLGTVTEAFF. Looking up the rest from reference TRBV7-9 and TRBJ1-1 gives the full variable domain: DTGVSQNPRHKITKRGQNVTFRCDPISEHNRLYWYRQTLGQGPEFLTYFQNEAQLEKSRLLSDRFSAERPKGSFSTLEIQRTEQGDSAMYLCASSLGTVTEAFFGQGTRLTVV.

This rearrangement joins TRBV6-5 to TRBJ2-7; tentative D call: TRBD2 (6 bases). This CDR3 comprises 15 residues. Trimming left V 0 bases short and J 0 bases short, with 9 bases between. In germline, CDR1 is MNHEY, CDR2 SVGAGI. The CDR3 region is CASSYSGGSSYEQYF. In nucleotides, the CDR3 is TGTGCCAGCAGTTACTCGGGGGGTAGCTCCTACGAGCAGTACTTC.

The J gene is TRBJ1-5, the V gene TRBV27; possibly TRBD1 for D (6 bases). The CDR3 is 15 amino acids. V was shortened by 0 bases and J by 2 bases, with 8 bases between the two germline ends. Germline CDR1 reads MNHEY; CDR2 reads SMNVEV (reference sequence). This chain's CDR3 is CASSLSKGGNQPQHF. CDR3 nucleotides: TGTGCCAGCAGTTTATCTAAGGGGGGCAATCAGCCCCAGCATTTT.

The table lists this clone with a count of one. In DNA form, the CDR3 reads TGTGCCAGCAGGGCCCTGAGCTATGGCTACACCTTC. Encoded protein: CASRALSYGYTF. The V call is TRBV6-5, the J call TRBJ1-2, with no clear D. The CDR3 extends over 12 amino acids. V was cut by 6 bases and J by 4 bases, with 9 bases left in between. Germline CDR1 reads MNHEY; CDR2 reads SVGAGI.

The chain uses TRBV12-5 and TRBJ1-2; D not certain. This CDR3 contains 11 residues. Per germline, CDR1 LGHNT and CDR2 FRNRAP. Deletions cut 6 bases from V and 8 bases from J, with 10 bases between. CDR3: CASGSLGGYTF. CDR3 bases: TGTGCTAGTGGGTCTTTAGGCGGCTACACCTTC.

The chain couples TRBV7-6 to TRBJ2-3; 7 nucleotides line up with TRBD2. Germline CDR1 reads SGHVS; CDR2 reads FNYEAQ. CDR3 length: 16 amino acids. V shed 3 bases and J 5 bases; nucleotides not matched to a gene: 11. This CDR3 reads CASSLGQAGARDTQYF. DNA for the CDR3: TGTGCCAGCAGCTTGGGCCAGGCGGGAGCCAGAGATACGCAGTATTTT.

The rearrangement links TRBV28 to TRBJ1-1; maybe TRBD1 (5 bases). The germline V and J ends were trimmed by 7 bases and 10 bases, with 16 bases remaining between them. The germline gives CDR1 MDHEN, CDR2 SYDVKM. The CDR3 has 12 residues. The DNA of the CDR3 is TGTGCCAGCACAGGAGAACCAAGGGGAGCTTTCTTT. The encoded protein is CASTGEPRGAFF. Looking up the rest from reference TRBV28 and TRBJ1-1 gives the full variable domain: DVKVTQSSRYLVKRTGEKVFLECVQDMDHENMFWYRQDPGLGLRLIYFSYDVKMKEKGDIPEGYSVSREKKERFSLILESASTNQTSMYLCASTGEPRGAFFGQGTRLTVV.